This is a list of T cell receptor beta chains from one sample in a study of blood T cell repertoires in COVID-19. The table came from immunoSEQ multiplex PCR; TCRdb's copy has only in-frame clones and leaves some out. The sample carries 130,000 to 150,000 clones, around nine tenths recorded once. The sample taken for sequencing was peripheral blood. These TCRs come from a human donor in a cohort sampled during active COVID-19. Both conserved end residues are part of each CDR3. Each record gives: V gene, CDR3 protein.

TRBV6-5 CATQGDTEKLFF
TRBV7-9 CASSSRDSFYEQYF
TRBV18 CASSLASDTQYF
TRBV13 CASSFPGSGGTTDTQYF
TRBV7-9 CASSLAGRTYQETQYF
TRBV2 CASSRDSYEQYF
TRBV7-8 CASSSLFYEQYF
TRBV6-1 CASSEDYFGYEQYF
TRBV29-1 CSVARSGGALSGYTF
TRBV11-2 CASSLLGAREKLFF
TRBV15 CATSSRRVQNQPQHF
TRBV25-1 CASMKQGADEQYF
TRBV18 CASRNRDRVTDTQYF
TRBV4-1 CASSQAGGYTF
TRBV3-1/TRBV3-2 CASSQGAARGTGELFF
TRBV5-3 CARSLVPYEQYF
TRBV7-2 CASSLEGDQPQHF
TRBV5-1 CASSSTGQSFYGYTF
TRBV19 CASSIIFPGGNYGYTF
TRBV5-4 CASSSRTGRTEAFF
TRBV5-6 CASSLFVTEVNEQYF
TRBV19 CASSIKRGGTWKYGYTF
TRBV7-9 CASSPEGQPQHF
TRBV12-3/TRBV12-4 CASSRDTDTEAFF
TRBV19 CASSMRRGSHTQYF
TRBV30 CAWSRGYEKLFF
TRBV2 CASSELETGEETQYF
TRBV4-1 CASSQVIGGLEEQFF
TRBV3-1/TRBV3-2 CASSQPTIAVYNEQFF
TRBV9 CASSPKPGQGDGYTF
TRBV10-2 CASSESGGLSYEQYF
TRBV6-2/TRBV6-3 CASSEGAFPDTGNTIYF
TRBV5-1 CASSFYRGEGGYTF
TRBV2 CASLPGTGGFYEQYF
TRBV6-2/TRBV6-3 CASSLGSSPLHF
TRBV6-2/TRBV6-3 CASSYSMRWQTDYGYTF
TRBV30 CAWGSQGPPGAFF
TRBV6-5 CASSNRVGGELFF
TRBV7-3 CASSLNPRTASTDTQYF
TRBV5-1 CASSRLGQGSGEKLFF
TRBV9 CASSQGQATGEQYF
TRBV14 CASSQELGPYSNQPQHF
TRBV27 CASSFVGTGVLTKEQYF
TRBV29-1 CSGEGGYGYTF
TRBV19 CASSIRTDEKLFF
TRBV19 CASSIGTPPDTQYF
TRBV5-1 CASSATGSTDTQYF
TRBV11-2 CASSLDVQGRMVYEQYF
TRBV2 CASSEALMAGGHGTGELFF
TRBV19 CASRHTGSTNEKLFF
TRBV12-3/TRBV12-4 CASSMGGTEAFF
TRBV7-2 CASSLGYTGYTF